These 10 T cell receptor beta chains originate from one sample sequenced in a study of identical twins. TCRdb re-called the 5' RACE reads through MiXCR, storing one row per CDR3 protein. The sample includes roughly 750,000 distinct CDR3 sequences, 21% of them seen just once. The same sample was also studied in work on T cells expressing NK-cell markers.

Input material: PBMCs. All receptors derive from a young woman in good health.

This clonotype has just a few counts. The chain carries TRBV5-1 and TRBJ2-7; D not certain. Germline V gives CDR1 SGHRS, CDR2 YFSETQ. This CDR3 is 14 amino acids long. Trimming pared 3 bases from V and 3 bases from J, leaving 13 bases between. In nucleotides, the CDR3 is TGCGCCAGCAGCTACGAAAGACCTGACTACGAGCAGTACTTC. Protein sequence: CASSYERPDYEQYF.

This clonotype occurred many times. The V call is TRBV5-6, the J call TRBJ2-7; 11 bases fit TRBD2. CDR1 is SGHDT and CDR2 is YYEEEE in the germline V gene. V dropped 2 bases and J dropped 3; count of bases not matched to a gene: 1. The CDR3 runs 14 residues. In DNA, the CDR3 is TGTGCCAGCAGCTTCGGGACTAGCGGCTACGAGCAGTACTTC. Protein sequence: CASSFGTSGYEQYF.

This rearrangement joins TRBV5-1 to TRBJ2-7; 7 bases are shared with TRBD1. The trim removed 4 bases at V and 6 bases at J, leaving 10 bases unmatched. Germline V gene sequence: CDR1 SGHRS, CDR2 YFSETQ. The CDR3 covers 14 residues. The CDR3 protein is CASSVTGSSAEQYF. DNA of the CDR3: TGCGCCAGCAGCGTGACAGGGTCGTCAGCCGAGCAGTACTTC.

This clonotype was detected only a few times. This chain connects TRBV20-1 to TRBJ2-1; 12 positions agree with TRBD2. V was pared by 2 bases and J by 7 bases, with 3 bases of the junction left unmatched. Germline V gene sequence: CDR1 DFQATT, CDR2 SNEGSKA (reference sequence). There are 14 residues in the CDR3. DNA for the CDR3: TGCAGTGCTAGACGACTAGCGGGAGTTAATGAGCAGTTCTTC. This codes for CSARRLAGVNEQFF.

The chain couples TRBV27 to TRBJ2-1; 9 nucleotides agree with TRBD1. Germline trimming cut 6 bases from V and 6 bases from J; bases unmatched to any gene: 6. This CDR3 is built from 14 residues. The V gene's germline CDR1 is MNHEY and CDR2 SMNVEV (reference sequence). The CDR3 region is CASSQMTGGNEQFF. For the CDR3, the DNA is TGTGCCAGCAGCCAAATGACAGGGGGCAATGAGCAGTTCTTC.

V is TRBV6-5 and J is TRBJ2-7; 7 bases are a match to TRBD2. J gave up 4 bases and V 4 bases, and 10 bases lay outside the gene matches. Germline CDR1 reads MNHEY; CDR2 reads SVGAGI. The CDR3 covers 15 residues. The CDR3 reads CASSWRPGTIYEQYF. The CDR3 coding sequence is TGTGCCAGCAGTTGGCGACCCGGGACTATATACGAGCAGTACTTC.

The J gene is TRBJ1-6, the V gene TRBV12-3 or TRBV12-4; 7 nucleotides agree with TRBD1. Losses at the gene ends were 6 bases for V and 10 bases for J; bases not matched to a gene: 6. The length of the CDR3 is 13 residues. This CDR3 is CASSWDSKSPLHF. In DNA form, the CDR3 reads TGTGCCAGCAGCTGGGACAGCAAATCACCCCTCCACTTT.

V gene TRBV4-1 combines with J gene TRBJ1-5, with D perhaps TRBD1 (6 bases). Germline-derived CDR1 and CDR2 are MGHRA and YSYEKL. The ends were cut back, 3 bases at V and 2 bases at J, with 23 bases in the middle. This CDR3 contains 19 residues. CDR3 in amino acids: CASSQWALDSLLGNQPQHF. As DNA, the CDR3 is TGCGCCAGCAGCCAGTGGGCCCTGGACAGTCTTTTGGGCAATCAGCCCCAGCATTTT.

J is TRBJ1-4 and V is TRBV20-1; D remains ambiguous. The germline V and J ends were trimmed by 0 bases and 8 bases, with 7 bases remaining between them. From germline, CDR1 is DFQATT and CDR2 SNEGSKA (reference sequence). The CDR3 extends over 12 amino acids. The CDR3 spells CSARDISEKLFF. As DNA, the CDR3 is TGCAGTGCTAGAGATATCTCGGAAAAACTGTTTTTT.

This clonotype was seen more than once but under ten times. CDR3 protein: CASSETTGINTEAFF. CDR3 DNA: TGCGCCAGCAGTGAAACGACGGGGATAAACACTGAAGCTTTCTTT. The chain uses TRBV10-1 and TRBJ1-1; D is unresolved. Germline values: CDR1 WNHNN, CDR2 SYGVQD (reference sequence). CDR3 length equals 15 residues. V was clipped by 3 bases and J by 2 bases, with 13 bases between them.